This record covers a single T cell receptor (beta chain). The same CDR3 is also encoded by other DNA sequences in this sample. This entry comes from a study of blood T cell repertoires in COVID-19. Sequencing used immunoSEQ multiplex PCR; TCRdb keeps in-frame clones, though not all of them. The sample lists 300,000 to 400,000 clones; around 90% were seen once. The TCR comes from a woman aged 25 to 39 with COVID-19, enrolled during active disease. Material for sequencing was peripheral blood.

The CDR3, as DNA: TGTGCCAGCAGCTTTACTAGCGGGAGCACAGATACGCAGTATTTT. Translating gives CASSFTSGSTDTQYF. V gene TRBV7-2 combines with J gene TRBJ2-3; TRBD2 matches 9 bases. Germline assignment: CDR1 SGHTA and CDR2 FQGNSA. The junction had 1 base not matched to a gene; V was cut back by 3 bases and J by 0 bases. The CDR3 contains 15 residues.